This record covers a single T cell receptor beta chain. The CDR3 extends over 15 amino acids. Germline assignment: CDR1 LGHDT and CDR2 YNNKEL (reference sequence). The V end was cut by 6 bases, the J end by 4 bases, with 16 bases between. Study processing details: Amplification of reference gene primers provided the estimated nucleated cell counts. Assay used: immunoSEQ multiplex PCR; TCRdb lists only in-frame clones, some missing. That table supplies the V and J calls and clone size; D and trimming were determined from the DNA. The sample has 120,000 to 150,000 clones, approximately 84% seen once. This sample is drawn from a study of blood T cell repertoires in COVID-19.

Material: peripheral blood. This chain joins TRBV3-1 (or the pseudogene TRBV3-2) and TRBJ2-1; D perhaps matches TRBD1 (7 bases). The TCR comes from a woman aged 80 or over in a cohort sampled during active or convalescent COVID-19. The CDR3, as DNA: TGTGCCAGCAGTCGCCAGGGGGGACCGTACAATGAGCAGTTCTTC. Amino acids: CASSRQGGPYNEQFF.